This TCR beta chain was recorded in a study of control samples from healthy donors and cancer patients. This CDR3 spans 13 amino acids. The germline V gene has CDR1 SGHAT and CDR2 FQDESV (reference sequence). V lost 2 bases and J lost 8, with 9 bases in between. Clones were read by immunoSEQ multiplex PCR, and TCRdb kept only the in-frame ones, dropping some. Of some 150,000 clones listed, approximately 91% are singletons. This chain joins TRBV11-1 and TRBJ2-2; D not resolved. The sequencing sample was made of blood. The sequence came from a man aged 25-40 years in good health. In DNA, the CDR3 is TGTGCCAGCAGCTTACCAGGCTCAGGGGAGCTGTTTTTT. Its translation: CASSLPGSGELFF.